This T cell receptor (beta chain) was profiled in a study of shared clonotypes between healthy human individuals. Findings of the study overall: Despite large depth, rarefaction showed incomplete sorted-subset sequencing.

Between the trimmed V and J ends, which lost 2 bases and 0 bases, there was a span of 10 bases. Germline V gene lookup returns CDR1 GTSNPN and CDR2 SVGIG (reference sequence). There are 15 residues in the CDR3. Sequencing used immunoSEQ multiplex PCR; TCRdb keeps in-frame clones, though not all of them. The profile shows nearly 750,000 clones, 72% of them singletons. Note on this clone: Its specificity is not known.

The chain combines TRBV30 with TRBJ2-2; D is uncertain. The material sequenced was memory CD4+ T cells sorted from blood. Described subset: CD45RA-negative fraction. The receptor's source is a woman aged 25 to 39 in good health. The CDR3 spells CAWSKQSTNTGELFF. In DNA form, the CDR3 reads TGTGCCTGGAGTAAACAGAGTACGAACACCGGGGAGCTGTTTTTT.